The clone carrying this T cell receptor beta chain was seen at least ten times. The CDR3 length is 16 residues. The J segment lost 4 bases and the V segment lost 2 bases, leaving 8 bases of the junction unmatched. CDR1 SGHTA and CDR2 FQGNSA come from the germline V gene. These data come from a study of neurological immune-mediated disorders. 5'RACE with 10-nucleotide random UMIs produced the cDNA. TCRdb re-analysed the 5' RACE reads in MiXCR, keeping a single row per CDR3 protein. Of about 57,000 distinct CDR3 sequences listed, more than 9.5% were seen once; the top ten hold about 10%. This clonotype originated in a woman aged 55-70 years with HTLV-1-associated myelopathy (HAM/TSP). The sequenced sample consisted of PBMCs. This chain uses TRBV7-2 with TRBJ2-1, with 7 bases identical to TRBD2. The CDR3 region is CASSLTRGGGYNEQFF. In DNA form, the CDR3 reads TGTGCCAGCAGCTTAACACGCGGGGGAGGGTACAATGAGCAGTTCTTC. Full variable domain (remainder filled in from reference TRBV7-2 and TRBJ2-1): GAGVSQSPSNKVTEKGKDVELRCDPISGHTALYWYRQSLGQGLEFLIYFQGNSAPDKSGLPSDRFSAERTGGSVSTLTIQRTQQEDSAVYLCASSLTRGGGYNEQFFGPGTRLTVL.